The present T cell receptor beta chain was sequenced within a study of memory CD4+ T cells and cytomegalovirus serostatus. Study outcomes and limitations: A US-trained random forest predicted CMV serostatus with median AUC around 0.9.

The method was immunoSEQ multiplex PCR; TCRdb's version includes in-frame clones alone and lacks a portion of them. The table lists over 50,000 clones, around 86% of them singletons. Germline V CDR1 and CDR2: MNHNS, SASEGT. This CDR3 has 13 residues. V lost 5 bases and J lost 7, with 12 bases in between. Single viable CD3+CD4+CD8-CD45RO+ cells were sorted as the memory CD4+ T cells. Serostatus was set by detecting CMV pp150, pp28, p38, p52 IgG. Comment on this clone: Its matching antigen is unknown.

V usage is TRBV6-1 and J usage is TRBJ2-1, with a weak D call TRBD2 (5 bases). The clonotype originates from an adult in good health and CMV-seronegative. Input material: memory CD4+ T cells from blood. This CDR3 is CASSKLTGNEQFF. The CDR3 coding sequence is TGTGCCAGCAGTAAACTGACGGGGAATGAGCAGTTCTTC.